The 31 T cell receptor beta chains given below trace back to one sample, sequenced in a study of T-cell reconstitution after alpha-beta-depleted transplantation in children. Unique molecular identifiers featured in how the TCRbeta library was prepared. A single record per CDR3 protein comes from TCRdb applying MiXCR to the PCR reads. The profile shows about 180,000 distinct CDR3 sequences, around 10% of them singletons. The sequenced sample was PBMCs, obtained before TCRalphabeta/CD19-depleted stem cell transplant. These receptors were obtained from a boy aged 2-9 years with acute myeloid leukemia, due to receive a stem cell transplant.

This clonotype was seen a few times. A read error may account for a junction end that differs from germline. The J gene is TRBJ2-7, the V gene TRBV20-1; TRBD2 aligns across 10 bases. The CDR3 runs 18 residues. Per germline, CDR1 DFQATT and CDR2 SNEGSKA (reference sequence). The CDR3 DNA is TGCTGTGCTAGAGATGATCGCCTAGCGGGGGTCTTAACCTACGAGCAGTACTTC. Amino acids: CCARDDRLAGVLTYEQYF.

This clonotype showed up many times. The rearrangement joins TRBV4-1 to TRBJ2-1; 14 positions agree with TRBD2. CDR1 and CDR2 from the germline V gene are MGHRA and YSYEKL. V lost 2 bases, J lost 7 bases, and 4 bases stayed unmatched. CDR3 length: 16 amino acids. CDR3 sequence: CASSQPTSGRANEQFF. In DNA form, the CDR3 reads TGCGCCAGCAGCCAACCGACTAGCGGGAGGGCTAATGAGCAGTTCTTC.

The chain employs TRBV15 and TRBJ1-3, with unresolved D. The CDR3 extends over 15 amino acids. Germline CDR1 reads LNHNV; CDR2 reads YYDKDF (reference sequence). Trimming stripped 0 bases from V and 6 bases from J, with 12 bases between. The DNA for the CDR3 is TGTGCCACCAGCAGAGATCGGCTTGTGGAAAACACCATATATTTT. Translation: CATSRDRLVENTIYF. Supplemented by reference TRBV15 and TRBJ1-3, the full variable domain reads DAMVIQNPRYQVTQFGKPVTLSCSQTLNHNVMYWYQQKSSQAPKLLFHYYDKDFNNEADTPDNFQSRRPNTSFCFLDIRSPGLGDTAMYLCATSRDRLVENTIYFGEGSWLTVV.

Ten or more counts support this clonotype. The V gene is TRBV5-1, the J gene TRBJ1-2; D is unclear. Per the germline V gene, CDR1 is SGHRS and CDR2 is YFSETQ. V dropped 5 bases and J dropped 2 bases, with 16 bases sitting between them. There are 15 residues in the CDR3. This CDR3 is CASREWEETNYGYTF. Written as DNA, the CDR3 is TGCGCCAGCAGGGAGTGGGAAGAAACCAACTATGGCTACACCTTC.

This clonotype was seen at least ten times. The chain is built from TRBV6-1 and TRBJ2-1; 10 nucleotides line up with TRBD2. CDR1 is MNHNS and CDR2 is SASEGT in the germline V gene. The CDR3 has 15 amino acids. V shed 5 bases and J 4 bases; nucleotides not matched to a gene: 5. The CDR3 spells CASSISGGLYNEQFF. The CDR3 coding sequence is TGTGCCAGCAGTATTAGCGGGGGGCTGTACAATGAGCAGTTCTTC.

The table lists this clonotype with many counts. The chain carries TRBV3-1 and TRBJ1-1; D is ambiguous. CDR3 length: 15 amino acids. The V and J ends lost 3 bases and 0 bases respectively, with 11 bases between them. Germline CDR1 is LGHDT and CDR2 is YNNKEL (reference sequence). This CDR3 reads CASSQPTVMNTEAFF. CDR3 bases: TGTGCCAGCAGCCAGCCCACTGTGATGAACACTGAAGCTTTCTTT.

This clonotype was counted at least ten times. The CDR3 region has the DNA TGTGCCAGCAGCCCAAACGGGCCGAACACTGAAGCTTTCTTT. Translation gives CASSPNGPNTEAFF. V is TRBV27 and J is TRBJ1-1; D is unresolved. The germline V gene encodes CDR1 MNHEY and CDR2 SMNVEV (reference sequence). The CDR3 consists of 14 residues. Trimming removed 6 bases at V and 1 base at J, with 12 bases between.

This clonotype was detected many times. The gene calls are TRBV20-1 and TRBJ2-7, with D unresolved. Trimming took off 3 bases at V and 0 bases at J, with 12 bases between the two ends. The germline gives CDR1 DFQATT, CDR2 SNEGSKA (reference sequence). The CDR3 length is 14 residues. CDR3 nucleotides: TGCAGTGCTAGCTGGGCGGTGAGCTCCTACGAGCAGTACTTC. Protein: CSASWAVSSYEQYF.

The sample holds many counts of this clonotype. This sequence joins TRBV7-2 and TRBJ2-2; TRBD2 agrees at 7 bases. The CDR3 consists of 18 residues. The V and J ends lost 0 bases and 1 base, in that order; junction bases with no gene match: 8. Germline CDR1 is SGHTA and CDR2 is FQGNSA. Here the CDR3 DNA reads TGTGCCAGCAGCTTAGCGGGTTGGCTAGCGGTGAACACCGGGGAGCTGTTTTTT. Translated: CASSLAGWLAVNTGELFF.

This clonotype was recorded at least ten times. The gene calls are TRBV7-2 and TRBJ1-2; D unclear. Trimming took 5 bases from V and 0 from J, leaving 10 bases between them. This CDR3 comprises 14 residues. The germline CDR1 and CDR2 sequences are SGHTA and FQGNSA. The DNA for the CDR3 is TGTGCCAGCAGCCCGAGGGCGGCTAACTATGGCTACACCTTC. This encodes CASSPRAANYGYTF.

With regard to this clonotype: A much larger clone sits a single nucleotide away, making a read error possible. V and J are TRBV28 and TRBJ2-1; D possibly corresponds to TRBD2 (6 bases). The CDR3 totals 15 residues. With 3 bases removed from V and 6 bases from J, the gap between germline ends came to 15 bases. Germline V gene lookup returns CDR1 MDHEN and CDR2 SYDVKM. CDR3 bases: TGTGCCAGCAGTTTCGCGGGGACCGTTGCCAATGAGCAGTTCTTC. Residues: CASSFAGTVANEQFF. The full variable domain, its missing parts supplied by reference TRBV28 and TRBJ2-1, is DVKVTQSSRYLVKRTGEKVFLECVQDMDHENMFWYRQDPGLGLRLIYFSYDVKMKEKGDIPEGYSVSREKKERFSLILESASTNQTSMYLCASSFAGTVANEQFFGPGTRLTVL.

This clonotype was seen at least ten times. The chain links TRBV10-3 to TRBJ2-1; 10 bases align to TRBD2. The CDR3 runs 15 residues. V shed 2 bases and J 4 bases; nucleotides not matched to a gene: 2. The germline gives CDR1 ENHRY, CDR2 SYGVKD. The CDR3 sequence: CAISEGLADYNEQFF. CDR3 DNA: TGTGCCATCAGTGAGGGACTAGCGGATTACAATGAGCAGTTCTTC.

In the case of this clonotype: A much larger clone sits a single nucleotide away, making a read error possible. The CDR3 nucleotides are TGTACCAGCAGCGCTCATCCCGGGACAGGAGAAAATGAGCAGTTCTTC. Protein: CTSSAHPGTGENEQFF. This rearrangement joins TRBV6-1 to TRBJ2-1; 8 nucleotides agree with TRBD1. CDR3 length: 16 amino acids. Germline CDR1 reads MNHNS; CDR2 reads SASEGT.

This clonotype has ten or more counts. The J gene is TRBJ2-3, the V gene TRBV5-1, with a tentative D call TRBD1 (7 bases). CDR1 SGHRS and CDR2 YFSETQ come from the germline V gene. V was clipped by 3 bases and J by 6 bases, with 20 bases between them. The CDR3 runs to 16 residues. The CDR3 nucleotides read TGCGCCAGCAGCTACGAACGGGACAGTGGGAGGGATACGCAGTATTTT. Translated: CASSYERDSGRDTQYF. Together with reference TRBV5-1 and TRBJ2-3, the CDR3 gives the full variable domain: KAGVTQTPRYLIKTRGQQVTLSCSPISGHRSVSWYQQTPGQGLQFLFEYFSETQRNKGNFPGRFSGRQFSNSRSEMNVSTLELGDSALYLCASSYERDSGRDTQYFGPGTRLTVL.

This clonotype was observed a handful of times. The chain combines TRBV18 with TRBJ2-1, with TRBD1 identical over 8 bases. V was clipped by 1 base and J by 8 bases; unmatched bases: 7. The CDR3 contains 15 residues. The germline V gene encodes CDR1 KGHSH and CDR2 LQKENI. The CDR3 sequence: CASSPRNGTGYEQFF. The CDR3 region has the DNA TGTGCCAGCTCACCACGAAACGGGACAGGTTATGAGCAGTTCTTC.

This clonotype was detected a few times. The rearrangement joins TRBV25-1 to TRBJ2-4; D is unresolved. CDR3 length equals 12 residues. The V and J ends lost 6 bases and 8 bases respectively, with 11 bases between them. CDR1 is MGHDK and CDR2 is SYGVNS in the germline V gene. Written as DNA, the CDR3 is TGTGCCAGCAGAGGCCCCCCCGACATTCAGTACTTC. This gives the protein CASRGPPDIQYF.

This clonotype was counted many times. The CDR3 nucleotides read TGTGCCAGCAGCCCAGGCCGGGGCGCAGATACGCAGTATTTT. As protein: CASSPGRGADTQYF. This chain links TRBV7-8 with TRBJ2-3; the D gene could be TRBD1 or TRBD2 (5 bases each). The germline gives CDR1 SGHVS, CDR2 FQNEAQ. The CDR3 spans 14 residues. The V and J ends lost 5 bases and 4 bases respectively, with 13 bases between them. Full variable domain (outside the CDR3, taken from reference TRBV7-8 and TRBJ2-3): GAGVSQSPRYKVAKRGQDVALRCDPISGHVSLFWYQQALGQGPEFLTYFQNEAQLDKSGLPSDRFFAERPEGSVSTLKIQRTQQEDSAVYLCASSPGRGADTQYFGPGTRLTVL.

This clonotype was observed many times. The chain couples TRBV6-1 to TRBJ1-6, with D possibly matching TRBD1 (6 bases). The germline gives CDR1 MNHNS, CDR2 SASEGT. V was shortened by 1 base and J by 7 bases, with 8 bases between the two germline ends. This CDR3 has 14 residues. DNA for the CDR3: TGTGCCAGCAGTGAAGGACAGGAAAATTCACCCCTCCACTTT. Encoded protein: CASSEGQENSPLHF.

This clonotype appeared many times. The J gene is TRBJ2-1, the V gene TRBV20-1; D gene ambiguous. The germline V gene has CDR1 DFQATT and CDR2 SNEGSKA (reference sequence). V gave up 3 bases and J gave up 14 bases, with 20 bases separating them. There are 13 residues in the CDR3. CDR3 nucleotide sequence: TGCAGTGCTAGCAACAATCCTGCCGCTTCGAAGTTCTTC. It specifies CSASNNPAASKFF.

This clonotype showed up many times. V and J are TRBV12-3 or TRBV12-4 and TRBJ2-7, with D unclear. Trimming took off 3 bases at V and 5 bases at J, with 14 bases between the two ends. This CDR3 has 14 amino acids. This CDR3 is CASSFGPSTHEQYV. DNA of the CDR3: TGTGCCAGCAGTTTCGGCCCGTCAACCCACGAGCAGTACGTC.

A remark on this clonotype: It may be a read error: a sequence one base away is much more abundant. The genes are TRBV5-1 and TRBJ2-5; TRBD1 agrees at 8 bases. This CDR3 region has 14 residues. The V gene's germline CDR1 is SGHRS and CDR2 YFSETQ. The CDR3 spells CASSMGQVEETQSF. CDR3 nucleotide sequence: TGCGCCAGCAGCATGGGACAGGTTGAAGAGACCCAGTCCTTC.

This clonotype turned up a few times. The chain has TRBV20-1 and TRBJ2-1, with 13 bases that match TRBD2. The length of the CDR3 is 16 residues. V lost 4 bases, J lost 6 bases, and 9 bases stayed unmatched. Germline V CDR1 and CDR2: DFQATT, SNEGSKA (reference sequence). The CDR3 nucleotides are TGCAGTGCTACCGGGACTAGCGGGACCCCGTCCAATGAGCAGTTCTTC. Translated: CSATGTSGTPSNEQFF.

This clonotype was recorded many times. The rearrangement uses TRBV11-2 and TRBJ2-3; the D call may be TRBD1 or TRBD2 (6 bases each). Germline V gives CDR1 SGHAT, CDR2 FQNNGV. The CDR3 has 13 residues. With 1 base removed from V and 7 bases from J, the gap between germline ends came to 9 bases. The CDR3 sequence: CASSLAGAYTQYF. Written as DNA, the CDR3 is TGTGCCAGCAGCTTAGCGGGGGCATATACGCAGTATTTT.

About this clonotype: One base away lies a much larger clone, so this may be a sequencing read error. The chain carries TRBV7-8 and TRBJ1-1; D uncertain. Germline V lookup: CDR1 SGHVS, CDR2 FQNEAQ. The CDR3 length is 14 residues. V gave up 6 bases and J gave up 0 bases, with 11 bases separating them. The CDR3 region has the DNA TGTGCCAGCAGTGGACGGGTGGTGAACACTGAAGCTTTCTTT. Translation gives CASSGRVVNTEAFF.

This clonotype showed up many times. The CDR3 DNA reads as TGCGCCAGCTACCGGCTTCCTAGTTCAGAGAATCAGCCCCAGCATTTT. Its translation: CASYRLPSSENQPQHF. The chain employs TRBV5-1 and TRBJ1-5; D is ambiguous. Trimming shortened V by 7 bases and J by 4 bases, and 21 bases separated the two germline ends. The CDR3 covers 16 residues. Germline V lookup: CDR1 SGHRS, CDR2 YFSETQ. Looking up the rest from reference TRBV5-1 and TRBJ1-5 gives the full variable domain: KAGVTQTPRYLIKTRGQQVTLSCSPISGHRSVSWYQQTPGQGLQFLFEYFSETQRNKGNFPGRFSGRQFSNSRSEMNVSTLELGDSALYLCASYRLPSSENQPQHFGDGTRLSIL.

This clonotype was counted many times. This chain joins TRBV12-3 or TRBV12-4 and TRBJ2-1; D is unresolved. This CDR3 contains 14 residues. Trimming left V 6 bases short and J 2 bases short, with 11 bases between. CDR3 DNA: TGTGCCAGCAGGGTAGACGCCACCTACAATGAGCAGTTCTTC. It encodes CASRVDATYNEQFF.

The rearrangement links TRBV20-1 to TRBJ2-3; tentative D call: TRBD2 (5 bases). The CDR3 has 14 amino acids. Germline V lookup: CDR1 DFQATT, CDR2 SNEGSKA (reference sequence). The CDR3 is CCGFSDLGTDTQYF. Here the CDR3 DNA reads TGCTGCGGGTTTTCCGATTTGGGCACAGATACGCAGTATTTT.

With regard to this clonotype: Given a much more abundant clone one base away, this may be a read error. The chain links TRBV12-3 or TRBV12-4 to TRBJ2-2, with no clear D. This CDR3 contains 12 residues. The ends were cut back, 5 bases at V and 7 bases at J, with 8 bases in the middle. The CDR3, as DNA: TGTGCCAGCAGTATCCTATTCGGGGAGCTGTTTTTT. Its translation is CASSILFGELFF.

About this clonotype itself: This may arise from a read error, as a much more abundant clone is one base away. The chain has TRBV5-6 and TRBJ2-7; D not certain. The germline V gene encodes CDR1 SGHDT and CDR2 YYEEEE. CDR3 length: 13 amino acids. The CDR3 here is CASSRLGPYEQHV. The CDR3 nucleotides are TGTGCCAGCAGCCGCTTAGGACCCTACGAGCAGCACGTC.

This clonotype was seen ten or more times. This sequence joins TRBV6-5 and TRBJ1-1; tentatively, D is TRBD1 (6 bases). The CDR3 runs 14 residues. Germline CDR1 and CDR2: MNHEY and SVGAGI. Trimming cost V 1 base and J 1 base, with 7 bases left between them. The CDR3 DNA reads TGTGCCAGCAGTTACTGGGGGCAGAACACTGAAGCTTTCTTT. Encoded protein: CASSYWGQNTEAFF.

As to this clonotype: A read error may be the cause here, since a much bigger clone is one base away. The chain carries TRBV29-1 and TRBJ1-1; no reliable D call. CDR3 size: 13 residues. Per germline, CDR1 SQVTM and CDR2 ANQGSEA. This CDR3 is CSLDIIGNTEAFF. The CDR3 DNA follows: TGCAGCCTTGATATTATAGGGAACACTGAAGCTTTCTTT.